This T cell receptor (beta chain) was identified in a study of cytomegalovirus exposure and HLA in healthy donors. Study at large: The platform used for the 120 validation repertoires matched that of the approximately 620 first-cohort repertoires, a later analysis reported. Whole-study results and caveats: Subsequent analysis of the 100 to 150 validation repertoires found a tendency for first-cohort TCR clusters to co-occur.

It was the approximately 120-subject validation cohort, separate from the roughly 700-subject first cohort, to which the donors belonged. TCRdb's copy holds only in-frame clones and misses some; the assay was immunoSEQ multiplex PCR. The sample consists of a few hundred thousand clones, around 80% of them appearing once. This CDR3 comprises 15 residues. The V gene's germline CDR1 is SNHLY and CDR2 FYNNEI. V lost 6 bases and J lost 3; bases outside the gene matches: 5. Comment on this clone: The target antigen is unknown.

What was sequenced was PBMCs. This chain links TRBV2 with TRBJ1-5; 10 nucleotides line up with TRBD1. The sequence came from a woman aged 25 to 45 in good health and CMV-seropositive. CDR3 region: CASSGTGDDNQPQHF. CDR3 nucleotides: TGTGCCAGCAGCGGGACAGGGGATGACAATCAGCCCCAGCATTTT.